This T cell receptor (beta chain) was identified during a study of blood T cell repertoires in COVID-19. Clones were sequenced by immunoSEQ multiplex PCR, and TCRdb holds only the in-frame ones, with some missing. The sample includes roughly 220,000 clones, about 80% of them seen just once. The CDR3 runs 14 residues. Trimming took off 0 bases at V and 6 bases at J, with 13 bases between the two ends. CDR1 and CDR2 (germline): SGHRS, YFSETQ. The rearrangement uses TRBV5-1 and TRBJ2-7; D uncertain. The receptor was derived from a woman aged 40 to 55 with acute COVID-19. The sequencing input was PBMCs or T cells enriched from blood (not recorded which). CDR3 sequence: CASSLDSLDGEQYF. The CDR3, as DNA: TGCGCCAGCAGCTTGGACTCCCTTGATGGCGAGCAGTACTTC. Drawing the rest from reference TRBV5-1 and TRBJ2-7, the complete variable domain is KAGVTQTPRYLIKTRGQQVTLSCSPISGHRSVSWYQQTPGQGLQFLFEYFSETQRNKGNFPGRFSGRQFSNSRSEMNVSTLELGDSALYLCASSLDSLDGEQYFGPGTRLTVT.